The rows below give T cell receptor beta chains drawn from one sample of a study of T-cell reconstitution after alpha-beta-depleted transplantation in children. TCRdb reprocessed the PCR reads with MiXCR, giving one entry per CDR3 protein. Of 300,000 to 350,000 distinct CDR3 sequences in the sample, 20% to 30% were seen once. The sample here was PBMCs, mostly from graft donor cells, taken 180 days after TCRalphabeta/CD19-depleted stem cell transplant. The receptors were gathered from a male patient between 5 and 17 years old who had a stem cell transplant for acute lymphoblastic leukemia, so the T cells may come from the graft donor. CDR3s include the opening cysteine and the closing phenylalanine or tryptophan. Each record gives: D gene, J gene, V gene, clone size, CDR3 DNA, CDR3 protein. D genes are given only for firm matches. Clone sizes are given selectively: once, few, many, or a class where the clone is expanded.

d_gene: .
j_gene: TRBJ1-2
v_gene: TRBV5-1
abundance: few
CDR3nt: TGCGCCAGCAGGATCAGCCGCTCGTCCGGCGCCTTCATCTTC
CDR3aa: CASRISRSSGAFIF

d_gene: .
j_gene: TRBJ2-3
v_gene: TRBV27
abundance: few
CDR3nt: TGTGCCAGCAGTTGGGCAGATACGCAGTATTTT
CDR3aa: CASSWADTQYF

d_gene: .
j_gene: TRBJ2-7
v_gene: TRBV5-1
abundance: .
CDR3nt: TGCGCCAGCAGCTATACCGGGGCAGGGCACTCCTACGAGCAGTACTTC
CDR3aa: CASSYTGAGHSYEQYF

d_gene: .
j_gene: TRBJ2-7
v_gene: TRBV12-3/TRBV12-4
abundance: .
CDR3nt: TGTGCCAGCAGTTTACGGGGGAATGGGAGAGACAAGCAGTACTTC
CDR3aa: CASSLRGNGRDKQYF

d_gene: .
j_gene: TRBJ2-3
v_gene: TRBV6-1
abundance: .
CDR3nt: TGTGCCAGCAGCCGACTTAACGGAGATACGCAGTATTTT
CDR3aa: CASSRLNGDTQYF

d_gene: .
j_gene: TRBJ2-1
v_gene: TRBV5-1
abundance: few
CDR3nt: TGCGCCAGCAGCCATACCCCGTCGGGGCTCTACAATGAGCAGTTCTTC
CDR3aa: CASSHTPSGLYNEQFF

d_gene: .
j_gene: TRBJ2-7
v_gene: TRBV7-9
abundance: .
CDR3nt: TGTGCCAGCAGCTTAACCAGGGGCCCTGACTACGAGCAGTACTTC
CDR3aa: CASSLTRGPDYEQYF

d_gene: .
j_gene: TRBJ2-1
v_gene: TRBV4-1
abundance: few
CDR3nt: TGCGCCAGCAGCCAAGGGAACGTCCGCTCCTACAATGAGCAGTTCTTC
CDR3aa: CASSQGNVRSYNEQFF

d_gene: .
j_gene: TRBJ1-6
v_gene: TRBV5-1
abundance: .
CDR3nt: TGCGCCAGCAGCTTGGGACAGATCCGAGGGAATAATTCACCCCTCCACTTT
CDR3aa: CASSLGQIRGNNSPLHF

d_gene: TRBD2
j_gene: TRBJ2-2
v_gene: TRBV7-3
abundance: few
CDR3nt: TGTGCCAGCAGCTTAAGAGGACTAGCGGGAGAGAACACCGGGGAGCTGTTTTTT
CDR3aa: CASSLRGLAGENTGELFF

d_gene: .
j_gene: TRBJ2-7
v_gene: TRBV7-9
abundance: few
CDR3nt: TGTGCCAGCAGCTTATTCAATTTCGGCAGGGGAAACGAGCAGTACTTC
CDR3aa: CASSLFNFGRGNEQYF

d_gene: TRBD2
j_gene: TRBJ2-3
v_gene: TRBV20-1
abundance: few
CDR3nt: TGCAGTGCTAGAGTCACTAGCGGCCCCCCAGATACGCAGTATTTT
CDR3aa: CSARVTSGPPDTQYF

d_gene: .
j_gene: TRBJ2-7
v_gene: TRBV4-1
abundance: few
CDR3nt: TGCGCCAGCAGCCAACGGGACTCCTACGAGCAGTACTTC
CDR3aa: CASSQRDSYEQYF

d_gene: .
j_gene: TRBJ2-5
v_gene: TRBV6-1
abundance: few
CDR3nt: TGTGCCAGCCCGCAGCCGGAAGAGACCCAGTACTTC
CDR3aa: CASPQPEETQYF

d_gene: .
j_gene: TRBJ1-5
v_gene: TRBV12-3/TRBV12-4
abundance: .
CDR3nt: TGTGCCAGCAGTTTCCGGGGACTTAGCAATCAGCCCCAGCATTTT
CDR3aa: CASSFRGLSNQPQHF

d_gene: .
j_gene: TRBJ2-7
v_gene: TRBV4-1
abundance: few
CDR3nt: TGCGCCAGCAGCCAAAGGGTCCGCTACGAGCAGTACTTC
CDR3aa: CASSQRVRYEQYF

d_gene: .
j_gene: TRBJ2-2
v_gene: TRBV10-2
abundance: many
CDR3nt: TGCGCCAGCAGTGCCCTTAACACCGGGGAGCTGTTTTTT
CDR3aa: CASSALNTGELFF

d_gene: .
j_gene: TRBJ2-5
v_gene: TRBV7-3
abundance: few
CDR3nt: TGTGCCAGCAGCTTAGGGGGGTTAAAGACCCAGTACTTC
CDR3aa: CASSLGGLKTQYF

d_gene: .
j_gene: TRBJ1-1
v_gene: TRBV12-5
abundance: .
CDR3nt: TGTGCTAGTGGTTTTCGGGGAGGGGGCACTGAAGCTTTCTTT
CDR3aa: CASGFRGGGTEAFF

d_gene: .
j_gene: TRBJ1-1
v_gene: TRBV12-3/TRBV12-4
abundance: few
CDR3nt: TGTGCCAGCAGTTTTACGGCAGGACTGAAAATGAACACTGAAGCTTTCTTT
CDR3aa: CASSFTAGLKMNTEAFF

d_gene: TRBD1
j_gene: TRBJ1-2
v_gene: TRBV6-1
abundance: many
CDR3nt: TGTGCCAGCAGCCGACAGGGGAGGGAAGGCTACACCTTC
CDR3aa: CASSRQGREGYTF

d_gene: .
j_gene: TRBJ1-4
v_gene: TRBV12-3/TRBV12-4
abundance: .
CDR3nt: TGTGCCAGCGCGGATGAAAAACTGTTTTTT
CDR3aa: CASADEKLFF

d_gene: TRBD2
j_gene: TRBJ2-3
v_gene: TRBV7-2
abundance: .
CDR3nt: TGTGCCAGCAGCTTAGTTCCTAGCGGGAGAATAGATACGCAGTATTTT
CDR3aa: CASSLVPSGRIDTQYF

d_gene: TRBD2
j_gene: TRBJ2-7
v_gene: TRBV3-1
abundance: few
CDR3nt: TGTGCCAGCAGTCCTAGCGGGAGGCCCGGCGAGCAGTACTTC
CDR3aa: CASSPSGRPGEQYF

d_gene: TRBD2
j_gene: TRBJ2-1
v_gene: TRBV14
abundance: .
CDR3nt: TGTGCCAGCAGCCTCCTAGCGGGAGAGGGCCATGAGCAGTTCTTC
CDR3aa: CASSLLAGEGHEQFF

d_gene: .
j_gene: TRBJ1-2
v_gene: TRBV11-2
abundance: .
CDR3nt: TGTGCCAGCAGCCTGGCCGGGACAACGTTCTATGGCTACACCTTC
CDR3aa: CASSLAGTTFYGYTF

d_gene: TRBD2
j_gene: TRBJ2-5
v_gene: TRBV25-1
abundance: few
CDR3nt: TGTGCCAGCAGTCCACGGACTAGCGGAGTCCAAGAGACCCAGTACTTC
CDR3aa: CASSPRTSGVQETQYF

d_gene: TRBD1
j_gene: TRBJ1-2
v_gene: TRBV12-3/TRBV12-4
abundance: .
CDR3nt: TGTGCCAGCGACAGCCAGGGGGACTATGGCTACACCTTC
CDR3aa: CASDSQGDYGYTF

d_gene: TRBD2
j_gene: TRBJ2-4
v_gene: TRBV7-8
abundance: .
CDR3nt: TGTGCCAGCAGCTTACAGGGTCGGGGGGGGATTCAGTACTTC
CDR3aa: CASSLQGRGGIQYF

d_gene: .
j_gene: TRBJ2-5
v_gene: TRBV20-1
abundance: few
CDR3nt: TGCAGTGCTCCCCCCTTACAGGGCCTCTTCCAAGAGACCCAGTACTTC
CDR3aa: CSAPPLQGLFQETQYF